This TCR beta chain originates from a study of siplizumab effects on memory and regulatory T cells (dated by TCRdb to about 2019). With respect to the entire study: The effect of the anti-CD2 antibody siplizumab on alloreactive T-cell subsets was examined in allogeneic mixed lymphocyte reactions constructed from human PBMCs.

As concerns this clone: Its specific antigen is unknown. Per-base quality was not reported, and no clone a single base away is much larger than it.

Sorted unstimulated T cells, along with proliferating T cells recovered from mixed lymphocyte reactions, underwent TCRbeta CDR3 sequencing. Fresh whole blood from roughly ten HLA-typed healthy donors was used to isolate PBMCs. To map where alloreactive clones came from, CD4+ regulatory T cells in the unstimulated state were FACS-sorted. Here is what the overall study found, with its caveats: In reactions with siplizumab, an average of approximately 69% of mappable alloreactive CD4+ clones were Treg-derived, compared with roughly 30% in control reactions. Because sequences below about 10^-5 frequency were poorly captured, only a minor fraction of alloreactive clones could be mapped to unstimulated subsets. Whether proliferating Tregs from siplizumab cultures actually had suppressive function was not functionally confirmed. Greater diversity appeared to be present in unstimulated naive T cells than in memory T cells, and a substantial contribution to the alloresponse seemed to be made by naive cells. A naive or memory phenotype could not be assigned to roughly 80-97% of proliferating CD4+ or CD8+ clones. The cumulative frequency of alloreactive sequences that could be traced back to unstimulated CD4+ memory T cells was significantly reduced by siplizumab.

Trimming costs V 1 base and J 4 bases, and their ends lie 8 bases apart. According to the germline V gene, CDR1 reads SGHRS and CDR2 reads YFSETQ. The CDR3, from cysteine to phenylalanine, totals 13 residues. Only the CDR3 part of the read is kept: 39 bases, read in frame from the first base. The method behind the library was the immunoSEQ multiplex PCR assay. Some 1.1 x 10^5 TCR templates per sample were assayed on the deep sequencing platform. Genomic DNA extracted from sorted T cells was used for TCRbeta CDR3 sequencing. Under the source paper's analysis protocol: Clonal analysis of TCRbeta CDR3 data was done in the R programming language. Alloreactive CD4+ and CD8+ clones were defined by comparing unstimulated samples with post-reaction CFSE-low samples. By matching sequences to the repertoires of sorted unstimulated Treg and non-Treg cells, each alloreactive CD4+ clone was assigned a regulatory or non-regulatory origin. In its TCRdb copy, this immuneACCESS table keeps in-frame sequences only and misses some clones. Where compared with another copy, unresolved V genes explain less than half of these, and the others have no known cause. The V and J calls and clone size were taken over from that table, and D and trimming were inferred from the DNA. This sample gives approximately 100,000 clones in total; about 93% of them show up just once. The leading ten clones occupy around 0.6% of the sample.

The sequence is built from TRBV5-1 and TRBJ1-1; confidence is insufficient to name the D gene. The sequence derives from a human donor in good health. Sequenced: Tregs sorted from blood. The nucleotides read TGCGCCAGCAGCTTGAACTTGGGCACTGAAGCTTTCTTT. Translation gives CASSLNLGTEAFF.